This passage covers 8 T cell receptor beta chains from one sample sequenced in a study of blood T cell repertoires in COVID-19. Here immunoSEQ multiplex PCR was the method, and the copy in TCRdb shows in-frame clones only, minus some. The sample has around 100,000 clones, 84% seen once. The sequenced sample was peripheral blood. The source of these receptors is a man aged 55 to 69 with acute or convalescent COVID-19.

The chain couples TRBV19 to TRBJ1-2; no definite D call. The length of the CDR3 is 14 residues. Germline CDR1 and CDR2: LNHDA and SQIVND (reference sequence). V lost 5 bases, J lost 3 bases, and 13 bases lay in between. The CDR3 is CASSFSVPYYGYTF. The CDR3 coding sequence is TGTGCCAGTAGTTTCTCAGTCCCCTACTATGGCTACACCTTC.

Here the CDR3 reads CASSPGTGGGDEQFF. The CDR3 region has the DNA TGTGCCAGCAGCCCCGGGACAGGGGGCGGAGATGAGCAGTTCTTC. The chain is built from TRBV2 and TRBJ2-1, with TRBD1 identical over 12 bases. The V gene end was trimmed by 6 bases and the J gene end by 8 bases; junction bases not matched to a gene: 8. The CDR3 runs 15 residues. Germline V gene lookup returns CDR1 SNHLY and CDR2 FYNNEI.

The chain links TRBV11-2 to TRBJ1-4, with D unresolved. The CDR3 runs to 12 residues. Germline V CDR1 and CDR2: SGHAT, FQNNGV. V lost 2 bases to trimming and J lost 8 bases, with 6 bases between them. The CDR3 bases are TGTGCCAGCAGCTTAATAAGCGAAAAACTGTTTTTT. It yields the protein CASSLISEKLFF.

This sequence joins TRBV14 and TRBJ2-3; D not certain. The V end lost 1 base, the J end lost 1 base, and 9 bases lay between the germline ends. Germline CDR1 and CDR2: SGHDN and FVKESK. This CDR3 has 15 amino acids. The CDR3 is CASSQANLGTDTQYF. CDR3 nucleotides: TGTGCCAGCAGCCAAGCTAACCTCGGCACAGATACGCAGTATTTT.

The chain has TRBV18 and TRBJ2-5; 7 nucleotides line up with TRBD1. Unmatched junction bases numbered 1, after V lost 4 bases and J lost 2 bases. Germline V CDR1 and CDR2: KGHSH, LQKENI. This CDR3 has 13 residues. The CDR3 loop is CASSLQGQETQYF. CDR3 DNA sequence: TGTGCCAGCTCACTACAGGGGCAAGAGACCCAGTACTTC.

This clone was picked up one time. The chain uses TRBV28 and TRBJ2-5, with 8 nucleotides matching TRBD1. This CDR3 is 16 amino acids long. Germline CDR1 reads MDHEN; CDR2 reads SYDVKM. V lost 6 bases to trimming and J lost 0 bases; unmatched junction nucleotides: 9. CDR3 bases: TGTGCCAGCAGCCATTTAACGGGACAGGACCAAGAGACCCAGTACTTC. Translating gives CASSHLTGQDQETQYF.

The rearrangement joins TRBV6-2 or TRBV6-3 to TRBJ2-3; possible D gene TRBD2, 6 bases. The CDR3 length is 16 residues. V was trimmed by 2 bases and J by 4 bases, leaving 16 bases between them. Germline V gene sequence: CDR1 MNHEY, CDR2 SVGEGT. The CDR3 loop reads CASSYPWGEKADTQYF. CDR3 bases: TGTGCCAGCAGTTACCCCTGGGGGGAGAAGGCAGATACGCAGTATTTT.

J is TRBJ1-4 and V is TRBV29-1, with 7 nucleotides matching TRBD1. Germline V lookup: CDR1 SQVTM, CDR2 ANQGSEA. This CDR3 spans 15 amino acids. J was trimmed by 4 bases and V by 5 bases; bases with no gene match: 10. The CDR3 reads CSVSEGAGHNEKLFF. CDR3 bases: TGCAGCGTTTCGGAGGGGGCAGGGCATAATGAAAAACTGTTTTTT.